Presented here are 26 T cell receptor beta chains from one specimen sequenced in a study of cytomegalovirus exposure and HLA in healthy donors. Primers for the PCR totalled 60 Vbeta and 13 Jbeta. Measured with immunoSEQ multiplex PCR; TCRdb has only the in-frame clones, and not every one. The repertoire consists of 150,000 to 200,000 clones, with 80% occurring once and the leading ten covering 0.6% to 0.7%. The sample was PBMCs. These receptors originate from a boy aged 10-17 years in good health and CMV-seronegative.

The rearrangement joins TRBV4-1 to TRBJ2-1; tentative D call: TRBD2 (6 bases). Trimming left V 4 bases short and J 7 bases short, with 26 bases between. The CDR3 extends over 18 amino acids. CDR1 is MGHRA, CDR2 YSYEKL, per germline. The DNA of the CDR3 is TGCGCCAGCAGCCGGATCAACGCTTTCCCGGGAGTCAATAATGAGCAGTTCTTC. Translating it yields CASSRINAFPGVNNEQFF.

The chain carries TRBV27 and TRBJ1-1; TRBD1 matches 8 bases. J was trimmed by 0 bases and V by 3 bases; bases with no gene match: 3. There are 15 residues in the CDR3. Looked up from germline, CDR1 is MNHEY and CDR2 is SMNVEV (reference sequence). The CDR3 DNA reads TGTGCCAGCAGTTTCATGACAGGGGTGAACACTGAAGCTTTCTTT. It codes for CASSFMTGVNTEAFF.

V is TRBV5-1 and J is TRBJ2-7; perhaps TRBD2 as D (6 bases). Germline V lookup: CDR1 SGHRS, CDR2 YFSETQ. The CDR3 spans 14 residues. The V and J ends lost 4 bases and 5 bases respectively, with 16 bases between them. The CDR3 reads CASSRRDGLNEQYF. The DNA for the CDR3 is TGCGCCAGCAGCCGGCGGGACGGATTAAACGAGCAGTACTTC.

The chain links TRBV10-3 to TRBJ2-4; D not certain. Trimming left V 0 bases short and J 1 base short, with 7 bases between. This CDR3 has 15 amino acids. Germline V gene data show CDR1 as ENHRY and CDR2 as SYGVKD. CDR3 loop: CAISESDKAKNIQYF. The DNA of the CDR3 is TGTGCCATCAGTGAGTCAGACAAGGCCAAAAACATTCAGTACTTC.

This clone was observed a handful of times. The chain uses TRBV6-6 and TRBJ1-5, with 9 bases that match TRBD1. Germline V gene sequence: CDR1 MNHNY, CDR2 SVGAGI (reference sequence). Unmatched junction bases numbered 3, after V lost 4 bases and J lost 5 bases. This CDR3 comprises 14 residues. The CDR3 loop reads CASSFRQGDQPQHF. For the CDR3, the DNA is TGTGCCAGCAGTTTCAGACAGGGGGATCAGCCCCAGCATTTT.

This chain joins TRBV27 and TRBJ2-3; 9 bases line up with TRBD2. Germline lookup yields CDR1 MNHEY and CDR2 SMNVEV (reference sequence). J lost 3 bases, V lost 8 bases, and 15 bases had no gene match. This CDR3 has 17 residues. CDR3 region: CASGRNDRLAATDTQYF. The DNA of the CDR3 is TGTGCCAGCGGACGAAATGACCGACTAGCGGCTACAGATACGCAGTATTTT.

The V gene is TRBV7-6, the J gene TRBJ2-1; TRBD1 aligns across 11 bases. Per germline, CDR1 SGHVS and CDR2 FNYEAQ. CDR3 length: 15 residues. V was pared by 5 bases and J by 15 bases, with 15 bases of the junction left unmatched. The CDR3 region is CASSPVRGQGVPPFF. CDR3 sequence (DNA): TGTGCCAGCAGCCCCGTCCGGGGACAGGGGGTTCCCCCGTTCTTC.

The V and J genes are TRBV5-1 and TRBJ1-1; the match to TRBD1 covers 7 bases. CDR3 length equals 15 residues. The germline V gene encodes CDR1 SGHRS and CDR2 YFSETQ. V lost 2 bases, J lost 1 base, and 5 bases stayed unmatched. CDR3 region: CASSLWTGENTEAFF. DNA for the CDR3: TGCGCCAGCAGCTTATGGACAGGAGAGAACACTGAAGCTTTCTTT.

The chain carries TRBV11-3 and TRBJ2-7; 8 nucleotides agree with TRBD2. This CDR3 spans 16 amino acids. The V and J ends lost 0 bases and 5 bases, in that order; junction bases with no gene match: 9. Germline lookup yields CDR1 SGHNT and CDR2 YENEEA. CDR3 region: CASSLEGSGRGDEQYF. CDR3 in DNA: TGTGCCAGCAGCTTAGAGGGGAGCGGGAGAGGCGACGAGCAGTACTTC.

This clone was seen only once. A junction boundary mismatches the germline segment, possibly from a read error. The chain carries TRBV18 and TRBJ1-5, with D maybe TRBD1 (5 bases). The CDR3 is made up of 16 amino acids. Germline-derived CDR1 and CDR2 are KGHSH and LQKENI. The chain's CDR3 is CASPPIRGSTVQPQHF. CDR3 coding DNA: TGTGCCAGCCCACCAATCCGGGGGTCCACTGTCCAGCCCCAGCATTTT.

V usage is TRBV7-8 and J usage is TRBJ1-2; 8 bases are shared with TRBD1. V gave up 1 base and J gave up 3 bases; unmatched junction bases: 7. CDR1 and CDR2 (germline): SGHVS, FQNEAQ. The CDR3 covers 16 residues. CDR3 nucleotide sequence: TGTGCCAGCAGCTTAGGCCCCGCGACAGGGGACTATGGCTACACCTTC. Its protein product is CASSLGPATGDYGYTF.

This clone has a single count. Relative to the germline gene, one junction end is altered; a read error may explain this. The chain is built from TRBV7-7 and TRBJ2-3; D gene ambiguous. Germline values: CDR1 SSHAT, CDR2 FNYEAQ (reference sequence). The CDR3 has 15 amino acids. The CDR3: CASSPLLTSTDTQYF. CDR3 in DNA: TGTGCTAGCAGCCCCCTCTTAACTAGCACAGATACGCAGTATTTT.

The CDR3 sequence: CSVDGREDTGELFF. In nucleotides, the CDR3 is TGCAGCGTTGACGGCAGGGAAGACACCGGGGAGCTGTTTTTT. The rearrangement uses TRBV29-1 and TRBJ2-2; D may be TRBD1 (5 bases). This CDR3 is built from 14 residues. Germline V gene lookup returns CDR1 SQVTM and CDR2 ANQGSEA. V was trimmed by 3 bases and J by 3 bases, leaving 11 bases between them.

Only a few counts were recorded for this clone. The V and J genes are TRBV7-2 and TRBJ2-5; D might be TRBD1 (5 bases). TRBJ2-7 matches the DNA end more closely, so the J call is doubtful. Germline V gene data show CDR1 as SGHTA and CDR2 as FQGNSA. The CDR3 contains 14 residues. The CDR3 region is CASSKTTVTYEQYF. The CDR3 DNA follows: TGTGCCAGCAGCAAAACGACAGTAACCTACGAGCAGTACTTC.

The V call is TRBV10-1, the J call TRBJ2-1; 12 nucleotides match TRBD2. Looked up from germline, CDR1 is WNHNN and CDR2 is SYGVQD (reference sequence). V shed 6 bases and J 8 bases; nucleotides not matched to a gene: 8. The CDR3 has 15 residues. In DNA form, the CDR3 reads TGCGCCAGCAGCCAATCTAGCGGGGGGGTCCATGAGCAGTTCTTC. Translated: CASSQSSGGVHEQFF.

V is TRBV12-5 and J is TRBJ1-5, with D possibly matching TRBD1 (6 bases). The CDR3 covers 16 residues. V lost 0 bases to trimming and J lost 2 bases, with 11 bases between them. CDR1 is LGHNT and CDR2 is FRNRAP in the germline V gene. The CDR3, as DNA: TGTGCTAGTGGTTTGGTACAGGGATTGGGCAATCAGCCCCAGCATTTT. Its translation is CASGLVQGLGNQPQHF.

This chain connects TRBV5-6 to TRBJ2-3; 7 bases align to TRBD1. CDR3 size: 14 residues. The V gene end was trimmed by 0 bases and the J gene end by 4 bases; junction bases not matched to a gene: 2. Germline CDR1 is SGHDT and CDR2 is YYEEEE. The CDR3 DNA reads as TGTGCCAGCAGCTTGGTTACAGGGGCAGATACGCAGTATTTT. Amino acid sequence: CASSLVTGADTQYF.

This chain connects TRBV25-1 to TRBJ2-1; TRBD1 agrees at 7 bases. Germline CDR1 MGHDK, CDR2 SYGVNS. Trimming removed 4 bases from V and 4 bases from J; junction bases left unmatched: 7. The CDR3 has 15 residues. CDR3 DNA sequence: TGTGCCAGCAGTGGGTACCGGACAGGATACAATGAGCAGTTCTTC. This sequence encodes CASSGYRTGYNEQFF.

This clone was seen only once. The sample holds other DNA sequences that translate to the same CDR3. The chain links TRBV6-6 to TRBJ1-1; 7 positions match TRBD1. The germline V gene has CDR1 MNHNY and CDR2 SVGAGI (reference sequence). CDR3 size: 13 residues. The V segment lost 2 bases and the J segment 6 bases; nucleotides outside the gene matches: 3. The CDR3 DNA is TGTGCCAGCAGTTACGGTCAGGGGGCTGAAGCTTTCTTT. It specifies CASSYGQGAEAFF.

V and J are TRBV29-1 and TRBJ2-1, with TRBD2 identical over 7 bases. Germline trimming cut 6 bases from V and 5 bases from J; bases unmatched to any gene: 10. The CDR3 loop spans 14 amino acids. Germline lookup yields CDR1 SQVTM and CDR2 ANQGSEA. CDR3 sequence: CSVGSGTMNNEQFF. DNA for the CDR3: TGCAGCGTGGGATCCGGGACTATGAACAATGAGCAGTTCTTC.

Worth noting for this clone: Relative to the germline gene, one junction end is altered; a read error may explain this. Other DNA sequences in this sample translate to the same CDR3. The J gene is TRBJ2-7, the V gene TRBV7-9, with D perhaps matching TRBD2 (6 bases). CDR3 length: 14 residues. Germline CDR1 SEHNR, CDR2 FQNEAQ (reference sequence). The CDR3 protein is CSSSSPGVSYEQYF. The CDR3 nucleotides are TGTTCCAGCAGCTCTCCGGGAGTCTCCTACGAGCAGTACTTC. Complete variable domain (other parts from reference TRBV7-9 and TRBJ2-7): DTGVSQNPRHKITKRGQNVTFRCDPISEHNRLYWYRQTLGQGPEFLTYFQNEAQLEKSRLLSDRFSAERPKGSFSTLEIQRTEQGDSAMYLCSSSSPGVSYEQYFGPGTRLTVT.

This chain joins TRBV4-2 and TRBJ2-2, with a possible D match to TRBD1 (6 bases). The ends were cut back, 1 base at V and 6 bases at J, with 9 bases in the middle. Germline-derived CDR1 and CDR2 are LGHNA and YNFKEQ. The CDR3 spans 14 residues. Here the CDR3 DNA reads TGTGCCAGCAGCCAAGCAGGGGATGCCGGGGAGCTGTTTTTT. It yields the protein CASSQAGDAGELFF.

The DNA of the CDR3 is TGTGCCAGCAGCTTATCAGCAGGGATAGAGACCCAGTACTTC. It is translated as CASSLSAGIETQYF. The chain recombines TRBV7-9 with TRBJ2-5; the D gene is possibly TRBD1 (5 bases). Germline V gene data show CDR1 as SEHNR and CDR2 as FQNEAQ (reference sequence). V was trimmed by 2 bases and J by 4 bases, leaving 11 bases between them. The CDR3 runs to 14 residues.

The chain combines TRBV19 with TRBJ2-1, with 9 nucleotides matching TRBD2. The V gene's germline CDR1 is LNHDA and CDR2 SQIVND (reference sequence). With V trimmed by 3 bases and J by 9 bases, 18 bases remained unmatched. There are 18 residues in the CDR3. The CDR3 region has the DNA TGTGCCAGTAGTATTTCCCCTCCTCGGGGCGGGAGGGCCGGTGAGCAGTTCTTC. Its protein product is CASSISPPRGGRAGEQFF.

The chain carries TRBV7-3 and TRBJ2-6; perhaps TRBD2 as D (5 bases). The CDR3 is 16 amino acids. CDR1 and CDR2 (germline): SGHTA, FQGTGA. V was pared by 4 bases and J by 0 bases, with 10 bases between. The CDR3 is CASSSFAGSGANVLTF. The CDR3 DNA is TGTGCCAGCAGCTCTTTCGCGGGCTCTGGGGCCAACGTCCTGACTTTC.

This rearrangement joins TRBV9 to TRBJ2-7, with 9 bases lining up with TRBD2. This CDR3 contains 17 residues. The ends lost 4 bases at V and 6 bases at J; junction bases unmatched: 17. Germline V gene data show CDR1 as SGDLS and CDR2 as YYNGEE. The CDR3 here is CASSPWGGGRAWSEQYF. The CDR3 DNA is TGTGCCAGCAGCCCCTGGGGGGGCGGGAGGGCCTGGAGCGAGCAGTACTTC.